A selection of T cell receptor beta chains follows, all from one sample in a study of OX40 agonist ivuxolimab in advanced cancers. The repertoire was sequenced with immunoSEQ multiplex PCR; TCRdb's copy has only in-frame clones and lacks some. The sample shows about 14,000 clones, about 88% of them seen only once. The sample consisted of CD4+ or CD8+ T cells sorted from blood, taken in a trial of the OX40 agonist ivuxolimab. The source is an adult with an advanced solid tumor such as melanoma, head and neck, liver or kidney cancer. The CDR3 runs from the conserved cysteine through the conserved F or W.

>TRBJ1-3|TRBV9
CASSVTGGGTGNTIYF
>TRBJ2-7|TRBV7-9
CASSLAGRGGSYEQYF
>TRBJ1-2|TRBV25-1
CASSELGRSREGYTF
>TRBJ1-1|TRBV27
CASSLVPPGQGSGTEAFF
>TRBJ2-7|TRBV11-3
CASSRGGGYEQYF
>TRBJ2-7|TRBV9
CASSGQGKGTYEQYF
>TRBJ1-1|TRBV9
CASSVGRTGVLNTEAFF
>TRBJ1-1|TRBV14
CASSQGGWDRRNTEAFF
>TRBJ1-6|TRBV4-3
CASSLLTGTEAHSPLHF
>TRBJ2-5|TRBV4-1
CASSQEVIRETQYF
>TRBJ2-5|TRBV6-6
CASSRTGLSGQETQYF